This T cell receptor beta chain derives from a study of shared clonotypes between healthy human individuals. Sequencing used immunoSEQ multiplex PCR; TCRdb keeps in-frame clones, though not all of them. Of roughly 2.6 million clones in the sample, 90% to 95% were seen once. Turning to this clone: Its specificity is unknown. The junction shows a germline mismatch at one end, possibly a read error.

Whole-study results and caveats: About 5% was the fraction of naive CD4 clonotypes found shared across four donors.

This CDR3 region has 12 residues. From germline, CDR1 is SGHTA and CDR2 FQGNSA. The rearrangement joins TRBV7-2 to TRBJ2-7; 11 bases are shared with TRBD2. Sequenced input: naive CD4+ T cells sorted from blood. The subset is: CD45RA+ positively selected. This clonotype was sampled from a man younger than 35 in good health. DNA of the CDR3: TGTGCCAGCAGCACGCTAGCGGGGGGCGCGAACTTC. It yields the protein CASSTLAGGANF.